The 8 T cell receptor beta chains given below trace back to one sample, sequenced in a study of regulatory T cells in long-lasting Graves disease. Specified time point: persistent/refractory GD, antithyroid drugs over 5 years with positive TRAb. PBMC RNA served as the TCR library source. Building of the TCR beta libraries involved iRepertoire HTBI primers and Arm-PCR of CDR3 regions. TCRdb reprocessed the multiplex PCR reads via MiXCR and lists one record per CDR3 protein. The profile covers roughly 360,000 distinct CDR3 sequences, with 20% to 25% appearing a single time and roughly a quarter taken by the ten largest. Sequenced material: peripheral blood mononuclear cells (PBMCs), taken when the disease was refractory, from a patient treated with antithyroid drugs. Source of these receptors: a woman between 40 and 55 years old with Graves disease.

The genes are TRBV7-9 and TRBJ2-7; 7 bases match TRBD2. The V gene end was trimmed by 2 bases and the J gene end by 2 bases; junction bases not matched to a gene: 15. This CDR3 is 18 amino acids long. Germline assignment: CDR1 SEHNR and CDR2 FQNEAQ (reference sequence). CDR3 amino acids: CASSLSSGASGLPYEQYF. The CDR3 DNA follows: TGTGCCAGCAGCTTAAGCTCGGGTGCTAGCGGATTACCCTACGAGCAGTACTTC.

This clonotype was detected ten times or more. The J gene is TRBJ2-7, the V gene TRBV6-1; 10 bases are shared with TRBD2. The ends lost 6 bases at V and 3 bases at J; junction bases unmatched: 11. This CDR3 is 16 amino acids long. Germline V gene lookup returns CDR1 MNHNS and CDR2 SASEGT. The CDR3 here is CASSPAGGPRIYEQYF. CDR3 in DNA: TGTGCCAGCAGCCCAGCGGGAGGGCCGAGAATCTACGAGCAGTACTTC.

This clonotype has a count of ten or more. The rearrangement links TRBV29-1 to TRBJ1-2, with D unresolved. The CDR3 spans 11 residues. Germline CDR1 reads SQVTM; CDR2 reads ANQGSEA. The V end was cut by 4 bases, the J end by 3 bases, with 6 bases between. For the CDR3, the DNA is TGCAGCGTTGCTCAGTACTATGGCTACACCTTC. Protein: CSVAQYYGYTF. Full variable domain (rest looked up from reference TRBV29-1 and TRBJ1-2): SAVISQKPSRDICQRGTSLTIQCQVDSQVTMMFWYRQQPGQSLTLIATANQGSEATYESGFVIDKFPISRPNLTFSTLTVSNMSPEDSSIYLCSVAQYYGYTFGSGTRLTVV.

This clonotype was recorded a few times. The V and J genes are TRBV28 and TRBJ2-2; 7 nucleotides align to TRBD2. The CDR3 totals 17 residues. V trimming: 3 bases; J trimming: 0 bases; junction bases outside the gene matches: 7. CDR1 is MDHEN, CDR2 SYDVKM, per germline. The DNA of the CDR3 is TGTGCCAGCAGTTTCACTAGCGCCGAGGCGAACACCGGGGAGCTGTTTTTT. Amino acids: CASSFTSAEANTGELFF.

This clonotype appeared a few times. The rearrangement uses TRBV11-2 and TRBJ2-1; D not certain. CDR1 is SGHAT, CDR2 FQNNGV, per germline. The CDR3 is made up of 15 amino acids. Trimming left V 3 bases short and J 0 bases short, with 9 bases between. This CDR3 is CASSFGLDSYNEQFF. CDR3 coding DNA: TGTGCCAGCAGCTTTGGCCTAGACTCCTACAATGAGCAGTTCTTC.

This clonotype was detected only a few times. The chain employs TRBV3-1 and TRBJ2-5, with no clear D. Germline loops: CDR1 LGHDT, CDR2 YNNKEL (reference sequence). The CDR3 totals 15 residues. Trimming removed 0 bases at V and 3 bases at J, with 11 bases between. The CDR3 here is CASSQDLRHEETQYF. In DNA, the CDR3 is TGTGCCAGCAGCCAAGATCTGAGACACGAAGAGACCCAGTACTTC.

This clonotype has ten or more counts. V usage is TRBV11-2 and J usage is TRBJ2-7, with 7 bases identical to TRBD2. Germline V gives CDR1 SGHAT, CDR2 FQNNGV. CDR3 length equals 17 residues. With 3 bases clipped from V and 3 bases from J, the junction kept 14 bases outside the gene matches. In DNA, the CDR3 is TGTGCCAGCAGCTTGATACATTCATGGACTAGAGTCTACGAGCAGTACTTC. Translating gives CASSLIHSWTRVYEQYF.

This clonotype was observed at least ten times. The rearrangement uses TRBV30 and TRBJ2-7; D remains unclear. Germline assignment: CDR1 GTSNPN and CDR2 SVGIG (reference sequence). Trimming took 0 bases from V and 5 from J, leaving 11 bases between them. The CDR3 covers 13 residues. In DNA form, the CDR3 reads TGTGCCTGGAGTGTCACACTCTACCACGAGCAGTACTTC. Translating gives CAWSVTLYHEQYF.